One sample yielded the 11 T cell receptor beta chains listed below, sequenced in a study of T cell responses to AZD1222 COVID-19 vaccine. Data came from immunoSEQ multiplex PCR; TCRdb stores just in-frame clones and leaves some out. The sample lists some 180,000 clones; approximately 94% were seen once. Sequenced material: peripheral blood, taken 28 days after the second AZD1222 dose. Receptors originate from an adult who received the AZD1222 COVID-19 vaccine.

This clone appeared a single time. V is TRBV5-1 and J is TRBJ2-5; TRBD1 is a possible D gene (6 bases). Germline CDR1 SGHRS, CDR2 YFSETQ. CDR3 length: 14 residues. Trimming stripped 4 bases from V and 3 bases from J, with 13 bases between. The CDR3, as DNA: TGCGCCAGCAGCGCAGGCTACAGGGAAGAGACCCAGTACTTC. It yields the protein CASSAGYREETQYF.

V gene TRBV12-3 or TRBV12-4 combines with J gene TRBJ1-2; D unclear. The V and J ends lost 2 bases and 2 bases respectively, with 6 bases between them. The CDR3 length is 13 residues. The CDR3, as DNA: TGTGCCAGCAGTTTACTGGTCAACTATGGCTACACCTTC. Translation gives CASSLLVNYGYTF.

Details on this clone: The sample contains more than one DNA sequence encoding this CDR3. The chain carries TRBV5-1 and TRBJ2-2; TRBD2 matches at 8 bases. The CDR3 has 15 amino acids. Germline V gives CDR1 SGHRS, CDR2 YFSETQ. The V gene end was trimmed by 5 bases and the J gene end by 2 bases; junction bases not matched to a gene: 5. The CDR3 spells CASSLAGQNTGELFF. The CDR3, as DNA: TGCGCCAGCAGTCTAGCGGGCCAAAACACCGGGGAGCTGTTTTTT.

The chain employs TRBV7-9 and TRBJ2-3; no definite D call. This CDR3 comprises 15 residues. Germline values: CDR1 SEHNR, CDR2 FQNEAQ (reference sequence). Trimming removed 3 bases from V and 2 bases from J, with 12 bases in between. In DNA form, the CDR3 reads TGTGCCAGCAGCTTCGTTACCGGAGACACAGATACGCAGTATTTT. It specifies CASSFVTGDTDTQYF.

The chain has TRBV6-5 and TRBJ2-3; D gene ambiguous. Germline loops: CDR1 MNHEY, CDR2 SVGAGI. Trimming cost V 7 bases and J 6 bases, with 14 bases left between them. This CDR3 has 13 residues. CDR3 region: CASTVIYGDTQYF. The CDR3 DNA reads as TGTGCCAGCACCGTAATATATGGGGATACGCAGTATTTT.

The V call is TRBV5-6, the J call TRBJ2-3, with 10 bases identical to TRBD2. The V gene's germline CDR1 is SGHDT and CDR2 YYEEEE. Trimming at V came to 6 bases and at J to 6 bases, leaving 10 bases not matched to a gene. The CDR3 is made up of 15 amino acids. This CDR3 reads CASNNEAGGRDTQYF. The CDR3 nucleotides read TGTGCCAGCAACAACGAAGCGGGAGGGAGGGATACGCAGTATTTT.

This sequence joins TRBV28 and TRBJ2-1; the D gene is possibly TRBD1 (6 bases). Germline V gene lookup returns CDR1 MDHEN and CDR2 SYDVKM. Deletions cut 7 bases from V and 9 bases from J, with 16 bases between. The CDR3 length is 13 residues. The CDR3 region is CASNPNRAGEQFF. CDR3 DNA: TGTGCCAGCAACCCAAACAGGGCTGGTGAGCAGTTCTTC.

The genes are TRBV21-1 and TRBJ1-1. TRBV21-1 is a documented pseudogene. The CDR3 is 14 amino acids. DNA of the CDR3: TGTGCCAGCAGCAAATGGGAGGGATTCACTGAAGCTTTCTTT. This sequence encodes CASSKWEGFTEAFF.

V gene TRBV5-4 combines with J gene TRBJ2-5, with D hard to call. The CDR3 consists of 14 residues. Germline CDR1 and CDR2: SGHNT and YYREEE (reference sequence). The V end lost 4 bases, the J end lost 5 bases, and 15 bases lay between the germline ends. The CDR3 DNA reads as TGTGCCAGCAGCCCCAAAGGTGGACGGGAGACCCAGTACTTC. It specifies CASSPKGGRETQYF.

The V call is TRBV4-2, the J call TRBJ2-7; D is uncertain. CDR3 length: 15 amino acids. Germline CDR1 and CDR2: LGHNA and YNFKEQ. V was clipped by 1 base and J by 2 bases, with 12 bases between them. The CDR3 reads CASSQGSSRAYEQYF. CDR3 DNA sequence: TGTGCCAGCAGCCAAGGCTCATCCCGGGCCTACGAGCAGTACTTC.

The V call is TRBV5-1, the J call TRBJ2-2, with 7 bases aligning to TRBD1. Germline values: CDR1 SGHRS, CDR2 YFSETQ. Germline trimming cut 4 bases from V and 5 bases from J; bases unmatched to any gene: 11. This CDR3 spans 16 amino acids. The CDR3 sequence is CASSIPRDSLTGELFF. The CDR3 DNA reads as TGCGCCAGCAGCATCCCCCGGGACAGCCTGACCGGGGAGCTGTTTTTT.